Listed here is a single T cell receptor beta chain. Its antigen is not identified. These data are taken from a study of shared clonotypes between healthy human individuals. Findings of the study overall: A few donors held about 4.6% of naive CD4 clonotypes in common. Owing to a small donor count, the genetic and exposure-history diversity represented was limited.

CD45RA-negative memory and CD45RA+ naive subsets were split from the CD4+ cells. Some clones are missing from TCRdb's copy, which holds only in-frame ones; the method was immunoSEQ multiplex PCR. The sample lists roughly 2.5 million clones; about 92% were seen once. The CDR3 consists of 12 residues. The V end lost 2 bases, the J end lost 3 bases, and 5 bases lay between the germline ends. In germline, CDR1 is MDHEN, CDR2 SYDVKM. The chain carries TRBV28 and TRBJ2-7; D is unclear. This TCR came from a young man in good health. The sequencing input was naive CD4+ T cells sorted from blood. Subset indicated: CD45RA+ positively selected. The CDR3 loop reads CASSLKVYEQYF. In DNA, the CDR3 is TGTGCCAGCAGTTTAAAGGTCTACGAGCAGTACTTC.